At least ten counts were recorded for the clone carrying this T cell receptor (beta chain). CDR1 is SGHDT, CDR2 YYEEEE, per germline. The CDR3 extends over 16 amino acids. V gave up 1 base and J gave up 3 bases, with 16 bases separating them. TCRdb used MiXCR to reprocess the RT-PCR reads, holding one entry per CDR3 protein. This table has about 540,000 distinct CDR3 sequences, roughly 23% appearing once. The data stem from a study of response to subunit inactivated influenza vaccine. These data are also associated with another study on T cells expressing NK-cell markers. Turning to that study: The authors made TCR beta cDNA libraries by 5'RACE template switching. This switching added a universal primer site and UMIs. Where a handful of donors were concerned, these clonotypes also led the CD3+CD56-NKG2C+ fraction.

The V call is TRBV5-6, the J call TRBJ1-1; D is ambiguous. The TCR comes from a man in his forties or fifties who received an inactivated influenza vaccine. Sequences were derived from CD4+ T cells sorted from PBMCs, sampled roughly 12 days after vaccination. The CDR3 here is CASSLLAAKADTEAFF. CDR3 bases: TGTGCCAGCAGCTTGTTAGCAGCCAAGGCGGACACTGAAGCTTTCTTT.